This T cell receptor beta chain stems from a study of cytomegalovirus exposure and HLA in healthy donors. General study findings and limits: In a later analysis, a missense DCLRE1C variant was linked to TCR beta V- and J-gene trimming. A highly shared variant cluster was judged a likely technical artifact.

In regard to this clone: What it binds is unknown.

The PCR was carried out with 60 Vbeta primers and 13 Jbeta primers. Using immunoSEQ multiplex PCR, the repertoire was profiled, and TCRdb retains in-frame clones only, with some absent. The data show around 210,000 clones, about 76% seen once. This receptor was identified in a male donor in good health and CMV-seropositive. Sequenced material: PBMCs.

CDR3 DNA sequence: TGTGCCAGCAGTGAAGCGCTGGCCTTTAATGAAAAACTGTTTTTT. Translating it yields CASSEALAFNEKLFF. The gene calls are TRBV2 and TRBJ1-4; no clear D gene. Looked up from germline, CDR1 is SNHLY and CDR2 is FYNNEI. This CDR3 is 15 amino acids long. Trimming took 0 bases from V and 4 from J, leaving 9 bases between them.